The 18 T cell receptor beta chains presented below share a single source sample, sequenced in a study of lymphopenia after photon versus proton radiotherapy. The assay was immunoSEQ multiplex PCR, and TCRdb's table has in-frame clones only and misses some. The repertoire holds tens of thousands of clones, with around 88% as singletons. The material sequenced was peripheral blood, taken from a patient treated with proton-based radiotherapy. The receptor source for this set is an elderly man with esophageal cancer.

The chain has TRBV25-1 and TRBJ2-5; TRBD2 matches 10 bases. V was clipped by 6 bases and J by 5 bases; unmatched bases: 3. Germline CDR1 and CDR2: MGHDK and SYGVNS. The CDR3 has 13 residues. CDR3 coding DNA: TGTGCCAGCAGCGATAGCGGGAGGGAGACCCAGTACTTC. As protein: CASSDSGRETQYF.

V and J are TRBV27 and TRBJ2-6, with D hard to call. Germline lookup yields CDR1 MNHEY and CDR2 SMNVEV (reference sequence). The length of the CDR3 is 18 residues. Between the trimmed V and J ends, which lost 3 bases and 2 bases, there was a span of 17 bases. The CDR3 spells CASSFFPMGSTGANVLTF. The DNA for the CDR3 is TGTGCCAGCAGTTTTTTCCCCATGGGCAGCACTGGGGCCAACGTCCTGACTTTC.

The V and J genes are TRBV5-8 and TRBJ2-2; 14 bases align to TRBD2. CDR3 length: 18 residues. V was pared by 4 bases and J by 9 bases, with 14 bases of the junction left unmatched. CDR1 SGHTS and CDR2 YDEGEE come from the germline V gene. CDR3 loop: CASSTQRGLAGESRELFF. CDR3 coding DNA: TGTGCCAGCAGCACCCAGCGGGGACTAGCGGGGGAGTCCCGGGAGCTGTTTTTT.

J is TRBJ1-2 and V is TRBV11-1, with 7 positions matching TRBD1. Per the germline V gene, CDR1 is SGHAT and CDR2 is FQDESV (reference sequence). This CDR3 is 15 amino acids long. Trimming cost V 5 bases and J 8 bases; bases outside gene matches: 14. CDR3 region: CASSPRTGPSEGYTF. Here the CDR3 DNA reads TGTGCCAGCAGCCCCCGGACAGGACCCTCAGAGGGCTACACCTTC.

This CDR3 is CASSFYRGANEKLFF. The CDR3 DNA sequence: TGCGCCAGCAGCTTCTACAGGGGGGCGAATGAAAAACTGTTTTTT. The chain is built from TRBV5-1 and TRBJ1-4; 8 positions match TRBD1. Germline V gene lookup returns CDR1 SGHRS and CDR2 YFSETQ. CDR3 length: 15 residues. Losses at the gene ends were 2 bases for V and 5 bases for J; bases not matched to a gene: 5.

V is TRBV5-6 and J is TRBJ2-5; 10 bases map to TRBD1. The V and J ends lost 1 base and 5 bases, in that order; junction bases with no gene match: 5. Germline V lookup: CDR1 SGHDT, CDR2 YYEEEE. There are 15 residues in the CDR3. This CDR3 reads CASSLWDRGPETQYF. In DNA form, the CDR3 reads TGTGCCAGCAGCTTGTGGGACAGGGGACCGGAGACCCAGTACTTC.

The chain recombines TRBV5-4 with TRBJ2-5, with D tentatively TRBD1 (6 bases). The CDR3 contains 17 residues. Germline-derived CDR1 and CDR2 are SGHNT and YYREEE (reference sequence). V lost 4 bases, J lost 2 bases, and 21 bases lay in between. The chain's CDR3 is CASSPDNSWTVQETQYF. CDR3 sequence (DNA): TGTGCCAGCAGCCCAGACAATTCGTGGACAGTTCAAGAGACCCAGTACTTC.

This chain uses TRBV10-3 with TRBJ2-3; 9 positions agree with TRBD2. Germline V gene lookup returns CDR1 ENHRY and CDR2 SYGVKD. Trimming at V came to 0 bases and at J to 3 bases, leaving 13 bases not matched to a gene. This CDR3 comprises 19 residues. DNA for the CDR3: TGTGCCATCAGTGAGTCGAGACAGGTCTTTGCGGGGGGGACAGATACGCAGTATTTT. Protein: CAISESRQVFAGGTDTQYF.

The CDR3 coding sequence is TGTGCCAGCAGCTTTAGGGAGGGGTACAATGAGCAGTTCTTC. This gives the protein CASSFREGYNEQFF. This chain links TRBV11-2 with TRBJ2-1, with TRBD2 identical over 7 bases. This CDR3 comprises 14 residues. CDR1 is SGHAT and CDR2 is FQNNGV in the germline V gene. J lost 4 bases, V lost 3 bases, and 3 bases had no gene match. The full variable domain, with the rest looked up from reference TRBV11-2 and TRBJ2-1, is EAGVAQSPRYKIIEKRQSVAFWCNPISGHATLYWYQQILGQGPKLLIQFQNNGVVDDSQLPKDRFSAERLKGVDSTLKIQPAKLEDSAVYLCASSFREGYNEQFFGPGTRLTVL.

The rearrangement joins TRBV5-1 to TRBJ2-5; 7 nucleotides agree with TRBD1. The V and J ends lost 5 bases and 4 bases, in that order; junction bases with no gene match: 5. The CDR3 is 13 residues long. Germline loops: CDR1 SGHRS, CDR2 YFSETQ. This CDR3 reads CASRHRGRETQYF. The CDR3 bases are TGCGCCAGCAGGCATAGGGGGCGAGAGACCCAGTACTTC.

The chain employs TRBV9 and TRBJ2-3, with 12 bases lining up with TRBD2. CDR3 size: 14 residues. The germline V gene encodes CDR1 SGDLS and CDR2 YYNGEE. The junction had 1 base not matched to a gene; V was cut back by 3 bases and J by 5 bases. The CDR3 nucleotides read TGTGCCAGCAGCGAGACTAGCGGGAGAGATACGCAGTATTTT. It specifies CASSETSGRDTQYF.

V and J are TRBV19 and TRBJ1-2, with 7 bases lining up with TRBD1. After removal of 7 bases from V and 6 bases from J, the junction contained 8 bases not matched to a gene. From germline, CDR1 is LNHDA and CDR2 SQIVND (reference sequence). The CDR3 loop spans 13 amino acids. The CDR3 loop reads CASTLDRSHGYTF. CDR3 coding DNA: TGTGCCAGTACCCTGGACAGGTCCCATGGCTACACCTTC.

The rearrangement joins TRBV5-1 to TRBJ2-1; tentative D call: TRBD2 (5 bases). The CDR3 spans 13 residues. The V gene's germline CDR1 is SGHRS and CDR2 YFSETQ. V gave up 7 bases and J gave up 6 bases, with 14 bases separating them. CDR3 in amino acids: CASSESSLNEQFF. CDR3 nucleotides: TGCGCCAGCTCCGAGTCTAGCCTCAATGAGCAGTTCTTC.

This chain uses TRBV19 with TRBJ1-1, with D uncertain. The ends were cut back, 2 bases at V and 1 base at J, with 5 bases in the middle. The germline V gene has CDR1 LNHDA and CDR2 SQIVND (reference sequence). The CDR3 loop spans 13 amino acids. This CDR3 is CASSILRNTEAFF. The CDR3 DNA follows: TGTGCCAGTAGTATACTAAGGAACACTGAAGCTTTCTTT.

This clone was observed a single time. The chain couples TRBV15 to TRBJ2-1; the D gene is possibly TRBD2 (5 bases). This CDR3 is 17 amino acids long. V was pared by 0 bases and J by 7 bases, with 19 bases between. Germline V gene sequence: CDR1 LNHNV, CDR2 YYDKDF (reference sequence). The CDR3 region has the DNA TGTGCCACCAGCAGAGATTCGGGGAACATTAGACAAAATGAGCAGTTCTTC. It specifies CATSRDSGNIRQNEQFF.

This clone was recorded only once. The rearrangement links TRBV7-2 to TRBJ2-4; no reliable D call. Per the germline V gene, CDR1 is SGHTA and CDR2 is FQGNSA. V dropped 5 bases and J dropped 4 bases, with 9 bases sitting between them. The CDR3 is 13 residues long. CDR3 coding DNA: TGTGCCAGCAGCCTGGACGCAAAAAACATTCAGTACTTC. This translates into CASSLDAKNIQYF.

CDR3 region: CASSHTGISGYTF. The DNA for the CDR3 is TGTGCCAGCAGCCATACAGGGATCTCTGGCTACACCTTC. The chain recombines TRBV9 with TRBJ1-2; a possible D gene is TRBD1 (6 bases). The CDR3 extends over 13 amino acids. CDR1 and CDR2 (germline): SGDLS, YYNGEE. Trimming took off 4 bases at V and 7 bases at J, with 14 bases between the two ends. Together with reference TRBV9 and TRBJ1-2, the CDR3 gives the full variable domain: DSGVTQTPKHLITATGQRVTLRCSPRSGDLSVYWYQQSLDQGLQFLIQYYNGEERAKGNILERFSAQQFPDLHSELNLSSLELGDSALYFCASSHTGISGYTFGSGTRLTVV.

A note on this clone: At one of its ends the junction is not consistent with the germline gene, which may arise from a read error. V and J are TRBV11-2 and TRBJ1-1; weak D call: TRBD1 (6 bases). Germline CDR1 reads SGHAT; CDR2 reads FQNNGV. The CDR3 totals 14 residues. This chain's CDR3 is CASSLERGAPEAFF. The CDR3 nucleotides read TGTGCCAGCAGCCTAGAACGGGGGGCCCCTGAAGCTTTCTTT.